Presented here are 6 T cell receptor beta chains from one specimen sequenced in a study of blood T cell repertoires in COVID-19. Sequencing was performed with immunoSEQ multiplex PCR; in TCRdb, only in-frame clones are kept and a portion is missing. The sample lists 45,000 to 65,000 clones, about 83% occurring once. The sequencing input was peripheral blood. These receptors originate from a man aged 40-50 years with acute or convalescent COVID-19.

V is TRBV19 and J is TRBJ1-2, with 7 nucleotides matching TRBD1. Trimming removed 4 bases from V and 3 bases from J; junction bases left unmatched: 11. The CDR3 loop spans 16 amino acids. The germline gives CDR1 LNHDA, CDR2 SQIVND (reference sequence). CDR3 DNA sequence: TGTGCCAGTAGTACGACAAGACAGGGAAGCTACTATGGCTACACCTTC. The encoded protein is CASSTTRQGSYYGYTF.

The chain recombines TRBV5-8 with TRBJ2-1; TRBD1 is a possible D gene (5 bases). Trimming stripped 4 bases from V and 12 bases from J, with 14 bases between. The CDR3 loop spans 12 amino acids. CDR1 is SGHTS, CDR2 YDEGEE, per germline. CDR3: CASSPNRLRQFF. The CDR3 DNA sequence: TGTGCCAGCAGCCCGAACAGGCTAAGGCAGTTCTTC.

J is TRBJ2-1 and V is TRBV9, with D unresolved. The CDR3 length is 16 residues. Germline CDR1 is SGDLS and CDR2 is YYNGEE. V shed 3 bases and J shed 4 bases, with 17 bases lying between them. Here the CDR3 DNA reads TGTGCCAGCAGCGCCGTTACTCGAACCGATTACAATGAGCAGTTCTTC. Translating gives CASSAVTRTDYNEQFF.

V is TRBV24-1 and J is TRBJ1-2, with D perhaps TRBD1 (6 bases). This CDR3 has 13 residues. Germline loops: CDR1 KGHDR, CDR2 SFDVKD. V was pared by 7 bases and J by 0 bases, with 8 bases between. This chain's CDR3 is CATRGGTNYGYTF. The CDR3 coding sequence is TGTGCCACCAGAGGGGGTACTAACTATGGCTACACCTTC.

V usage is TRBV18 and J usage is TRBJ1-2; 8 nucleotides agree with TRBD1. CDR3 size: 16 residues. Germline values: CDR1 KGHSH, CDR2 LQKENI. V lost 4 bases and J lost 4; bases outside the gene matches: 11. The CDR3 bases are TGTGCCAGCTCACTTTATGACAGGGGAATGGGCTATGGCTACACCTTC. It specifies CASSLYDRGMGYGYTF.

CDR3 residues: CASSLGDRREKLFF. The CDR3 nucleotides are TGCGCCAGCAGCTTGGGAGACAGGAGGGAAAAACTGTTTTTT. J is TRBJ1-4 and V is TRBV5-1, with D perhaps matching TRBD1 (6 bases). Between the trimmed V and J ends, which lost 0 bases and 8 bases, there was a span of 11 bases. This CDR3 region has 14 residues. Per the germline V gene, CDR1 is SGHRS and CDR2 is YFSETQ. Filled out from reference TRBV5-1 and TRBJ1-4, the complete variable domain reads KAGVTQTPRYLIKTRGQQVTLSCSPISGHRSVSWYQQTPGQGLQFLFEYFSETQRNKGNFPGRFSGRQFSNSRSEMNVSTLELGDSALYLCASSLGDRREKLFFGSGTQLSVL.